The rows below give T cell receptor beta chains drawn from one sample of a study of shared clonotypes between healthy human individuals. Sequencing was performed with immunoSEQ multiplex PCR; in TCRdb, only in-frame clones are kept and a portion is missing. This sample has under 2,000,000 clones, with over 85% found just once. Input material: naive CD8+ T cells sorted from blood. The receptors come from a man aged 18 to 29 in good health. Both conserved end residues are part of each CDR3. A D gene is named only where the DNA matches it firmly. Size values are once, few and many counts, or a class for expanded clones, and some rows have none.

TRBV4-3,-,TRBJ2-5,-,CASSPHPVISLGETQYF,TGCGCCAGCAGCCCCCACCCCGTTATTAGTCTAGGAGAGACCCAGTACTTC
TRBV7-9,-,TRBJ2-7,TRBD1,CASSLGGTGALYEQYF,TGTGCCAGCAGCTTAGGTGGGACAGGGGCTTTGTACGAGCAGTACTTC
TRBV5-1,-,TRBJ2-7,TRBD1,CASSLAGGQVSEQYF,TGCGCCAGCAGCTTGGCCGGGGGACAGGTCTCCGAGCAGTACTTC
TRBV4-3,once,TRBJ2-1,TRBD2,CASSNREGFNEQFF,TGCGCCAGCAGCAACCGGGAGGGTTTCAATGAGCAGTTCTTC
TRBV6-1,few,TRBJ2-2,TRBD2,CASTPWGGGTGELFF,TGTGCCAGCACCCCCTGGGGCGGGGGGACCGGGGAGCTGTTTTTT
TRBV4-1,-,TRBJ2-1,-,CASRKGPNYNEQFF,TGCGCCAGCAGGAAAGGACCAAACTACAATGAGCAGTTCTTC
TRBV4-3,-,TRBJ1-2,-,CASSQDPNSRYTF,TGCGCCAGCAGCCAAGATCCGAATAGCCGCTACACCTTC
TRBV27,-,TRBJ2-7,TRBD2,CASSLAGVDEQYF,TGTGCCAGCAGTTTAGCGGGGGTAGACGAGCAGTACTTC
TRBV7-9,few,TRBJ1-3,-,CASSLVGYSGNTIYF,TGTGCCAGCAGCTTAGTCGGGTATTCTGGAAACACCATATATTTT
TRBV5-1,-,TRBJ2-7,-,CASSLDRLISYEQYF,TGCGCCAGCAGCTTGGACAGGCTTATCTCCTACGAGCAGTACTTC
TRBV13,-,TRBJ2-4,TRBD1,CASSSTRQGKNIQYF,TGTGCCAGCAGCTCCACCCGACAGGGAAAAAACATTCAGTACTTC
TRBV7-9,-,TRBJ2-1,-,CASSPPGLRDNEQFF,TGTGCCAGCAGCCCCCCGGGACTCCGGGACAATGAGCAGTTCTTC
TRBV7-2,-,TRBJ1-1,-,CASSLASGRRRTEAFF,TGTGCCAGCAGCTTAGCGAGCGGTAGGAGACGCACTGAAGCTTTCTTT
TRBV18,-,TRBJ2-5,-,CASSPEGVIQETQYF,TGTGCCAGCTCACCAGAGGGGGTAATACAAGAGACCCAGTACTTC
TRBV30,-,TRBJ2-7,TRBD1,CAWTIDRGYEQYF,TGTGCCTGGACTATTGACAGGGGCTACGAGCAGTACTTC
TRBV30,-,TRBJ2-3,TRBD2,CAWGTSGLTDTQYF,TGTGCCTGGGGGACTAGCGGGCTCACAGATACGCAGTATTTT
TRBV19,-,TRBJ1-1,-,CASSIVFWGRTEAFF,TGTGCCAGTAGTATAGTGTTTTGGGGGCGAACTGAAGCTTTCTTT
TRBV30,-,TRBJ2-7,TRBD1,CAWGQGIYEQYF,TGTGCCTGGGGACAGGGGATCTACGAGCAGTACTTC
TRBV30,-,TRBJ1-4,-,CAWREFATNEKLFF,TGTGCCTGGAGGGAGTTTGCAACTAATGAAAAACTGTTTTTT
TRBV6-6,-,TRBJ1-1,-,CASSYSYDRLVEAFF,TGTGCCAGCAGTTACTCGTACGACCGTCTCGTCGAAGCTTTCTTT
TRBV9,-,TRBJ2-7,-,CASSVVQGSPHEQYF,TGTGCCAGCAGCGTAGTTCAGGGGTCCCCCCACGAGCAGTACTTC
TRBV7-9,-,TRBJ2-5,TRBD2,CASSPTGTSGSTQYF,TGTGCCAGCAGCCCCACCGGGACTAGCGGGAGTACCCAGTACTTC
TRBV7-9,few,TRBJ1-2,-,CASSFGEAGYTF,TGTGCCAGCAGCTTCGGTGAGGCTGGCTACACCTTC
TRBV6-6,-,TRBJ1-1,-,CASREGPEAFF,TGTGCCAGCAGAGAAGGCCCTGAAGCTTTCTTT
TRBV11-2,-,TRBJ1-1,-,CASSLSTLEYTEAFF,TGTGCCAGCAGCTTATCGACCCTTGAGTACACTGAAGCTTTCTTT
TRBV7-9,-,TRBJ2-3,TRBD2,CASSYLSGADRDTQYF,TGTGCCAGCAGCTATCTTAGCGGGGCCGATCGGGATACGCAGTATTTT
TRBV12-5,-,TRBJ1-2,TRBD1,CASGPGTGFNYGYTF,TGTGCTAGTGGTCCTGGGACAGGGTTTAACTATGGCTACACCTTC
TRBV27,once,TRBJ2-1,-,CASSLGSLAEESYNEQFF,TGTGCCAGCAGTTTAGGCAGCCTAGCCGAAGAAAGCTACAATGAGCAGTTCTTC
TRBV12-5,-,TRBJ2-1,TRBD1,CASGLPPAQGAYNEQFF,TGTGCTAGTGGTTTGCCCCCCGCGCAGGGGGCCTACAATGAGCAGTTCTTC
TRBV28,-,TRBJ2-7,TRBD2,CASSLFPAGNDEQYF,TGTGCCAGCAGTTTATTCCCAGCGGGGAACGACGAGCAGTACTTC
TRBV7-8,-,TRBJ2-2,-,CASSLNRQNTGELFF,TGTGCCAGCAGCTTAAATCGACAGAACACCGGGGAGCTGTTTTTT
TRBV9,-,TRBJ2-5,-,CASSVSQGARETQYF,TGTGCCAGCAGCGTCTCCCAAGGTGCAAGAGAGACCCAGTACTTC
TRBV27,-,TRBJ1-2,-,CASSDGNYGYTF,TGTGCCAGCAGCGACGGTAACTATGGCTACACCTTC
TRBV29-1,-,TRBJ2-1,TRBD1,CSVPGQGYNEQFF,TGCAGCGTTCCGGGACAGGGCTACAATGAGCAGTTCTTC
TRBV7-9,-,TRBJ2-7,-,CASSLGAGYETYEQYF,TGTGCCAGCAGCTTGGGAGCGGGTTACGAAACCTACGAGCAGTACTTC
TRBV29-1,-,TRBJ2-1,-,CSVITLNANEQFF,TGCAGCGTTATAACACTCAACGCAAATGAGCAGTTCTTC
TRBV5-6,-,TRBJ1-3,-,CASSLPRQESGNTIYF,TGTGCCAGCAGCTTACCCCGACAGGAATCTGGAAACACCATATATTTT
TRBV2,-,TRBJ2-1,TRBD2,CASSGPRLAGGSEQFF,TGTGCCAGCAGTGGCCCAAGACTAGCGGGGGGCAGTGAGCAGTTCTTC